This TCR beta chain was recorded in a study of blood T cells in healthy people across ages. This clonotype was counted a few times. Alongside a J-beta primer mix, a sample-barcoded 5' primer served in a second PCR lasting about 6 to 12 cycles. TCRdb re-derived calls from the 5' RACE reads in MiXCR, one entry per CDR3 protein. This sample carries about 1.5 million distinct CDR3 sequences, roughly 40% of them seen once, and the ten largest clones take roughly 7.7%. Sequenced input: blood. The TCR sequence derives from a woman between 18 and 29 years old in good health.

DNA for the CDR3: TGTGCCAGCAGTTTTAGGGCCGGGGAGCTGTTTTTT. Residues: CASSFRAGELFF. The chain employs TRBV27 and TRBJ2-2; D remains unclear. Between the trimmed V and J ends, which lost 3 bases and 6 bases, there was a span of 5 bases. From germline, CDR1 is MNHEY and CDR2 SMNVEV (reference sequence). The CDR3 spans 12 residues.